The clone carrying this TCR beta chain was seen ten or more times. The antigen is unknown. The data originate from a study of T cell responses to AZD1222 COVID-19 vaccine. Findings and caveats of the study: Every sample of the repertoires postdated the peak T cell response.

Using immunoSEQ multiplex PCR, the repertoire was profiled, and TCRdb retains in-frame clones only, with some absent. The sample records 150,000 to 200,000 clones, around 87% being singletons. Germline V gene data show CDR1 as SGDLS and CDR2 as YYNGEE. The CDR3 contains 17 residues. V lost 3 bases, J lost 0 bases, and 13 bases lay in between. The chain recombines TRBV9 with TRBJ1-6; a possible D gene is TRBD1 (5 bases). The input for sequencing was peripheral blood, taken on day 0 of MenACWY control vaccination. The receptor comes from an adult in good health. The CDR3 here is CASSGGVQSSYNSPLHF. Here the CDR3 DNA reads TGTGCCAGCAGCGGAGGGGTCCAGAGCTCCTATAATTCACCCCTCCACTTT.